These 8 T cell receptor beta chains originate from one sample sequenced in a study of shared clonotypes between healthy human individuals. Naive CD8 populations comprised CD45RO-negative cells positively selected for CCR7, excluding terminally differentiated effector memory CD45RA+ cells. Generated by immunoSEQ multiplex PCR, the TCRdb table keeps only in-frame clones and is missing some. This table has over 2 million clones, about 95% appearing once. Sequenced input: naive CD8+ T cells sorted from blood. The receptors originated from a man between 18 and 35 years old in good health.

The rearrangement joins TRBV18 to TRBJ2-5, with D unresolved. The V and J ends lost 2 bases and 4 bases respectively, with 14 bases between them. The CDR3 is 15 residues long. CDR1 and CDR2 from the germline V gene are KGHSH and LQKENI. The CDR3 spells CASSPVVLSRETQYF. CDR3 nucleotides: TGTGCCAGCTCACCAGTCGTCCTTAGTAGAGAGACCCAGTACTTC. The complete variable domain, with remaining parts taken from reference TRBV18 and TRBJ2-5, reads NAGVMQNPRHLVRRRGQEARLRCSPMKGHSHVYWYRQLPEEGLKFMVYLQKENIIDESGMPKERFSAEFPKEGPSILRIQQVVRGDSAAYFCASSPVVLSRETQYFGPGTRLLVL.

To note about this clone: This same CDR3 is encoded by further DNA sequences in the sample. This chain links TRBV5-1 with TRBJ2-1; maybe TRBD1 (6 bases). In germline, CDR1 is SGHRS, CDR2 YFSETQ. This CDR3 has 15 amino acids. V lost 2 bases and J lost 0, with 9 bases in between. The CDR3 DNA sequence: TGCGCCAGCAGCTTCACAGGGAGCTCCTACAATGAGCAGTTCTTC. Translating gives CASSFTGSSYNEQFF. Variable domain in full (rest from reference TRBV5-1 and TRBJ2-1): KAGVTQTPRYLIKTRGQQVTLSCSPISGHRSVSWYQQTPGQGLQFLFEYFSETQRNKGNFPGRFSGRQFSNSRSEMNVSTLELGDSALYLCASSFTGSSYNEQFFGPGTRLTVL.

The V gene is TRBV28, the J gene TRBJ2-2; 9 bases align to TRBD2. Germline values: CDR1 MDHEN, CDR2 SYDVKM. With V trimmed by 2 bases and J by 4 bases, 5 bases remained unmatched. CDR3 size: 16 residues. CDR3 DNA: TGTGCCAGCAGTTTAACCCTAGCGGGATCCACCGGGGAGCTGTTTTTT. It is translated as CASSLTLAGSTGELFF.

This chain links TRBV5-4 with TRBJ2-7, with TRBD1 matching over 7 bases. The CDR3 spans 15 residues. Trimming removed 0 bases from V and 3 bases from J; junction bases left unmatched: 6. Germline V gene lookup returns CDR1 SGHNT and CDR2 YYREEE (reference sequence). CDR3: CASSLGQGTLYEQYF. The CDR3 DNA reads TGTGCCAGCAGCTTGGGACAGGGAACACTCTACGAGCAGTACTTC.

This clone was recorded once. The chain carries TRBV28 and TRBJ2-1, with TRBD1 as a possible D gene (6 bases). The CDR3 runs 16 residues. Germline CDR1 and CDR2: MDHEN and SYDVKM. V was clipped by 4 bases and J by 3 bases, with 16 bases between them. This chain's CDR3 is CASSYSTGSFYNEQFF. CDR3 nucleotide sequence: TGTGCCAGCAGTTACTCGACAGGATCTTTCTACAATGAGCAGTTCTTC.

V and J are TRBV11-2 and TRBJ2-7, with 9 bases matching TRBD2. The V gene end was trimmed by 1 base and the J gene end by 6 bases; junction bases not matched to a gene: 7. CDR3 length: 15 residues. Germline V lookup: CDR1 SGHAT, CDR2 FQNNGV. The CDR3 DNA is TGTGCCAGCAGCTTAGGGGCTAGCGGGGTACTCGAGCAGTACTTC. Amino acid sequence: CASSLGASGVLEQYF.

J is TRBJ2-7 and V is TRBV6-4; 7 bases map to TRBD1. Germline trimming cut 7 bases from V and 2 bases from J; bases unmatched to any gene: 5. The CDR3 is 13 residues long. CDR1 and CDR2 (germline): MRHNA, SNTAGT. The CDR3 bases are TGTGCCAGCACAAACAGGGGACCCTACGAGCAGTACTTC. Residues: CASTNRGPYEQYF.

J is TRBJ2-5 and V is TRBV14, with 7 bases lining up with TRBD1. Per the germline V gene, CDR1 is SGHDN and CDR2 is FVKESK. CDR3 length equals 16 residues. The V gene end was trimmed by 5 bases and the J gene end by 3 bases; junction bases not matched to a gene: 12. The CDR3 nucleotides read TGTGCCAGCAGCTACAGGAGGACAGGACCAAAAGAGACCCAGTACTTC. Translation gives CASSYRRTGPKETQYF.